The sequence of this T cell receptor beta chain was determined in a study of cytomegalovirus exposure and HLA in healthy donors. Findings and limits, study-wide: Later on, an analysis tied some 17,000 TCR beta sequences to HLA alleles at 0.05 false discovery rate. It was reported that the classifier diagnosed cytomegalovirus status with high specificity and sensitivity in both the original and validation cohorts. Most observed TCR sequences were rare, whereas some public TCRs were detected in many donors.

The study ran its PCR with 60 Vbeta and 13 Jbeta primers. Clones were sequenced by immunoSEQ multiplex PCR, and TCRdb holds only the in-frame ones, with some missing. The sample shows under 130,000 clones, 83% of them seen only once. The CDR3 extends over 14 amino acids. CDR1 and CDR2 (germline): SGHAT, FQNNGV. The V end was cut by 3 bases, the J end by 3 bases, with 9 bases between. Remarks on this clone: Its antigen is not known.

The receptor comes from a man between 18 and 35 years old in good health and CMV-seronegative. The chain recombines TRBV11-2 with TRBJ2-1; D uncertain. The sample comprised PBMCs. The CDR3 DNA reads TGTGCCAGCAGCTTTGAAACTAACTACAATGAGCAGTTCTTC. It codes for CASSFETNYNEQFF. Combining the CDR3 with reference TRBV11-2 and TRBJ2-1 gives the whole variable domain EAGVAQSPRYKIIEKRQSVAFWCNPISGHATLYWYQQILGQGPKLLIQFQNNGVVDDSQLPKDRFSAERLKGVDSTLKIQPAKLEDSAVYLCASSFETNYNEQFFGPGTRLTVL.